This TCR beta chain derives from a study of cytomegalovirus exposure and HLA in healthy donors. Study information: T cells numbering around 180 million yielded 100 million to 120 million unique TCR beta sequences in an earlier analysis.

A word on this clone: The antigen is undetermined.

Primers: 60 Vbeta forward and 13 Jbeta reverse. Produced via immunoSEQ multiplex PCR; TCRdb's table is partial and in-frame only. The listing records approximately 75,000 clones. This CDR3 is 13 amino acids long. The germline V and J ends were trimmed by 5 bases and 5 bases, with 12 bases remaining between them. Germline loops: CDR1 LNHNV, CDR2 YYDKDF (reference sequence). Study findings and constraints: The authors listed around 150 TCR beta chains as cytomegalovirus-associated. Per a prior analysis, the majority of TCR beta V segments were productive roughly 87% or roughly 30% of the time. Reports state that TCR beta sequences accurately predicted most subjects' HLA-A and HLA-B alleles.

This TCR was sampled from a boy younger than 18 in good health and CMV-seronegative. The sample comprised PBMCs. The J gene is TRBJ1-2, the V gene TRBV15; a possible D gene is TRBD1 (6 bases). The CDR3 here is CATSLFTGYGYTF. The CDR3 DNA reads TGTGCCACCAGCCTATTTACAGGGTATGGCTACACCTTC.